This T cell receptor beta chain was identified in a study of PD-L1 blockade in urothelial cancer. Study-wide background: The year 2014 saw patients start atezolizumab, 1,200 mg intravenously every 3 weeks. Men with urothelial cancer arising in the bladder made up most of the 29 patients. Peripheral blood specimens exhibited a median yield of around 150,000 T cells.

Time point given: peripheral blood 6 weeks after treatment start. Spiking each PCR with synthetic TCR analog templates was performed. The method was immunoSEQ multiplex PCR; TCRdb's version includes in-frame clones alone and lacks a portion of them. The data contain 40,000 to 45,000 clones, approximately 85% of them singletons. This clonotype was sampled from a man between 70 and 80 years old with urothelial cancer. This specimen consisted of PBMCs, obtained around atezolizumab (anti-PD-L1) treatment.

CDR3 amino acids: CASSRGTRGIGEAFF. CDR3 coding DNA: TGTGCCAGCAGCCGCGGGACGCGCGGCATTGGTGAAGCTTTCTTT. The chain has TRBV7-8 and TRBJ1-1; D might be TRBD1 (5 bases). In germline, CDR1 is SGHVS, CDR2 FQNEAQ. The ends were cut back, 5 bases at V and 7 bases at J, with 20 bases in the middle. The CDR3 totals 15 residues. The whole variable domain, filled in from reference TRBV7-8 and TRBJ1-1, reads GAGVSQSPRYKVAKRGQDVALRCDPISGHVSLFWYQQALGQGPEFLTYFQNEAQLDKSGLPSDRFFAERPEGSVSTLKIQRTQQEDSAVYLCASSRGTRGIGEAFFGQGTRLTVV.